Listed below are T cell receptor beta chains from one sample, sequenced in a study of T cell responses to AZD1222 COVID-19 vaccine. Using immunoSEQ multiplex PCR, the repertoire was profiled, and TCRdb retains in-frame clones only, with some absent. The top ten hold 0.99% of the sample, which has roughly 190,000 clones, roughly 90% seen once. The sample consisted of peripheral blood, taken on day 0 of AZD1222 vaccination. These receptor sequences come from an adult in good health. Each CDR3 is given with its conserved first and last residue. The order of the fields is V gene, D gene, J gene, clone size, CDR3 DNA, CDR3 protein. The D gene is left open where the match is weak. Where a row states a size, it is once, few, many or the class of an expanded clone; other rows omit it.

>TRBV27|-|TRBJ1-4|once
TGTGCCAGCAGTAGCTCCCGCTCCCTTAATGAAAAACTGTTTTTT
CASSSSRSLNEKLFF
>TRBV5-1|TRBD1|TRBJ2-7|-
TGCGCCAGCAGCGTGATGGACAGGGGCACCTACGAGCAGTACTTC
CASSVMDRGTYEQYF
>TRBV9|-|TRBJ2-2|-
TGTGCCAGCAGCGTAGGGGTGATCGCGGGCACCGGGGAGCTGTTTTTT
CASSVGVIAGTGELFF
>TRBV5-4|-|TRBJ2-1|once
TGTGCCAGCAGCTTGGTGAATAATGAGCAGTTCTTC
CASSLVNNEQFF
>TRBV11-3|-|TRBJ1-1|-
TGTGCCAGCAGCTCGATGACGAGCACTGAAGCTTTCTTT
CASSSMTSTEAFF
>TRBV27|-|TRBJ1-2|-
TGTGCCAGCAGTCCCGGGGGGTATGGCTACACCTTC
CASSPGGYGYTF
>TRBV19|-|TRBJ1-2|-
TGTGCCAGTACCCCGGCCAGCGGGAGTTTATTCTTCTATGGCTACACCTTC
CASTPASGSLFFYGYTF
>TRBV6-5|-|TRBJ1-5|few
TGTGCCAGCAGTTATGACGGGTATCAGCCCCAGCATTTT
CASSYDGYQPQHF
>TRBV6-5|-|TRBJ1-4|-
TGTGCCAGCAGTTACCTTGAAGGGGATGAAAAACTGTTTTTT
CASSYLEGDEKLFF
>TRBV5-1|TRBD2|TRBJ2-3|-
TGCGCCAGCAGCTTAACGCCCGGGACTAGCGGAGGAAACCTACGAGGTACGCAGTATTTT
CASSLTPGTSGGNLRGTQYF
>TRBV4-2|TRBD1|TRBJ1-1|once
TGTGCCAGCAGCCAAGATCAGGGGGATAACACTGAAGCTTTCTTT
CASSQDQGDNTEAFF
>TRBV21-1|-|TRBJ1-1|-
TGTGCCAGCAGCAAAGGAGGCAGGGGAGCTGAAGCTTTCTTT
CASSKGGRGAEAFF
>TRBV27|TRBD1|TRBJ2-1|once
TGTGCCAGCAGTTTAAAATCGGGACAGGGGGCTTACAATGAGCAGTTCTTC
CASSLKSGQGAYNEQFF
>TRBV7-2|-|TRBJ1-1|-
TGTGCCAGCAGCTTAGCCGTCCAGGGCCCTGAAGCTTTCTTT
CASSLAVQGPEAFF
>TRBV11-2|-|TRBJ1-1|-
TGTGCCAGCAGCTTAGGGGGGGTCCTACGGAGCACTGAAGCTTTCTTT
CASSLGGVLRSTEAFF
>TRBV28|-|TRBJ2-7|-
TGTGCCAGCAGTACCCCGGGACGGATGACCTACGAGCAGTACTTC
CASSTPGRMTYEQYF